The 14 T cell receptor beta chains below come from one sample, sequenced in a study of blood T cell repertoires in COVID-19. Here immunoSEQ multiplex PCR was the method, and the copy in TCRdb shows in-frame clones only, minus some. Seen here are about 62,000 clones, about four fifths observed once, and the top ten hold 6% to 7%. Sequences were obtained from peripheral blood. All receptors derive from a woman in her fifties or sixties with active or convalescent COVID-19.

The chain uses TRBV24-1 and TRBJ1-3, with D hard to call. Trimming left V 2 bases short and J 5 bases short, with 9 bases between. CDR1 is KGHDR and CDR2 is SFDVKD in the germline V gene. This CDR3 comprises 14 residues. The CDR3 bases are TGTGCCACCAGTGATTCAGGTTTTCGAAACACCATATATTTT. Translation gives CATSDSGFRNTIYF.

This clone occurred once. The chain employs TRBV6-5 and TRBJ2-5; 7 nucleotides match TRBD1. The CDR3 has 14 residues. J lost 9 bases, V lost 1 base, and 8 bases had no gene match. Germline V gene data show CDR1 as MNHEY and CDR2 as SVGAGI. CDR3 DNA: TGTGCCAGCAGTTACTACGGACAGGCGATTGCCCAGTACTTC. Translating gives CASSYYGQAIAQYF.

This clone appeared once. The V call is TRBV19, the J call TRBJ1-1, with a weak D call TRBD1 (5 bases). Germline CDR1 LNHDA, CDR2 SQIVND (reference sequence). Trimming cost V 6 bases and J 3 bases, with 17 bases left between them. This CDR3 has 15 amino acids. As DNA, the CDR3 is TGTGCCAGTAGCCGGGGGAGGGGAGAGGACACTGAAGCTTTCTTT. It is translated as CASSRGRGEDTEAFF.

V gene TRBV2 combines with J gene TRBJ1-2; unclear D gene. The V gene lost 0 bases and the J gene lost 1 base, with 15 bases spanning the gap. This CDR3 region has 17 residues. Per germline, CDR1 SNHLY and CDR2 FYNNEI. The CDR3 region is CASSEALGPELNYGYTF. Written as DNA, the CDR3 is TGTGCCAGCAGTGAAGCGCTAGGTCCGGAGCTTAACTATGGCTACACCTTC.

This chain connects TRBV3-1 (or the pseudogene TRBV3-2) to TRBJ1-5; 7 positions agree with TRBD1. The CDR3 totals 13 residues. Germline trimming cut 3 bases from V and 5 bases from J; bases unmatched to any gene: 1. Germline V gene sequence: CDR1 LGHDT, CDR2 YNNKEL (reference sequence). This chain's CDR3 is CASSQGQYQPQHF. The CDR3 nucleotides are TGTGCCAGCAGCCAGGGACAGTATCAGCCCCAGCATTTT.

The rearrangement uses TRBV6-5 and TRBJ1-2; 7 bases are a match to TRBD1. Per germline, CDR1 MNHEY and CDR2 SVGAGI. The trim removed 6 bases at V and 12 bases at J, leaving 19 bases unmatched. The CDR3 covers 15 residues. The CDR3, as DNA: TGTGCCAGCAGCCCATGGAACAGGGGCCCCGGGGGAGACACCTTC. It codes for CASSPWNRGPGGDTF.

The rearrangement joins TRBV5-6 to TRBJ1-1, with a tentative D call TRBD1 (6 bases). The germline gives CDR1 SGHDT, CDR2 YYEEEE. Trimming stripped 2 bases from V and 7 bases from J, with 12 bases between. This CDR3 region has 13 residues. CDR3 nucleotide sequence: TGTGCCAGCAGCTTTCGGGGGGCGGGTGAAGCTTTCTTT. The encoded protein is CASSFRGAGEAFF.

This chain links TRBV5-5 with TRBJ2-5; no firm D call. Germline CDR1 SGHKS, CDR2 YYEKEE (reference sequence). V gave up 0 bases and J gave up 3 bases, with 6 bases separating them. The CDR3 totals 13 residues. The CDR3 here is CASSLGGEETQYF. The CDR3 DNA is TGTGCCAGCAGCTTGGGCGGAGAAGAGACCCAGTACTTC.

The genes are TRBV6-4 and TRBJ1-1; D uncertain. The CDR3 is 14 amino acids. Germline CDR1 reads MRHNA; CDR2 reads SNTAGT. Trimming left V 0 bases short and J 3 bases short, with 8 bases between. The CDR3 sequence is CASSDSAGDTEAFF. CDR3 in DNA: TGTGCCAGCAGTGACTCGGCCGGGGACACTGAAGCTTTCTTT.

This clone occurred a few times. A read error may account for a junction end that differs from germline. This rearrangement joins TRBV4-1 to TRBJ2-5, with D possibly TRBD2 on 5 matching bases. Germline assignment: CDR1 MGHRA and CDR2 YSYEKL. The CDR3 covers 15 residues. As DNA, the CDR3 is TGCGCCAGCAGTCAAGAGGGCCGAGTCGAAGAGACCCAGTACTTC. It encodes CASSQEGRVEETQYF.

The V gene is TRBV12-3 or TRBV12-4, the J gene TRBJ2-7; perhaps TRBD1 as D (6 bases). Trimming took off 4 bases at V and 6 bases at J, with 13 bases between the two ends. The CDR3 totals 13 residues. CDR3 amino acids: CASSSIQGGEQYF. CDR3 bases: TGTGCCAGCAGTTCTATACAGGGTGGCGAGCAGTACTTC.

V usage is TRBV27 and J usage is TRBJ1-6, with TRBD1 as a possible D gene (6 bases). Germline CDR1 MNHEY, CDR2 SMNVEV (reference sequence). This CDR3 is built from 16 residues. V shed 5 bases and J shed 10 bases, with 21 bases lying between them. Written as DNA, the CDR3 is TGTGCCAGCAGTCCGGAGGGGGGGCTTTGGAGATCACCCCTCCACTTT. It is translated as CASSPEGGLWRSPLHF.

The J gene is TRBJ2-2, the V gene TRBV2; a possible D gene is TRBD2 (5 bases). This CDR3 is built from 15 residues. CDR1 is SNHLY and CDR2 is FYNNEI in the germline V gene. V was shortened by 4 bases and J by 5 bases, with 14 bases between the two germline ends. CDR3 region: CASSAARSGTGELFF. The CDR3 region has the DNA TGTGCCAGCAGTGCCGCTCGGTCGGGGACCGGGGAGCTGTTTTTT.

The CDR3 nucleotides are TGTGCCAGCTCACCAAGTAGTACAGATACGCAGTATTTT. Protein: CASSPSSTDTQYF. The J gene is TRBJ2-3, the V gene TRBV18; D not certain. Trimming stripped 2 bases from V and 3 bases from J, with 6 bases between. Germline V CDR1 and CDR2: KGHSH, LQKENI. The CDR3 extends over 13 amino acids.